The 6 T cell receptor beta chains given below trace back to one sample, sequenced in a study of blood T cell repertoires in COVID-19. The table came from immunoSEQ multiplex PCR; TCRdb's copy has only in-frame clones and leaves some out. The data contain about 140,000 clones, about 90% of them singletons. Specimen: peripheral blood. The receptors derive from a woman of 80 years or more with acute or convalescent COVID-19.

This sequence joins TRBV7-9 and TRBJ2-3; 7 bases are shared with TRBD2. From germline, CDR1 is SEHNR and CDR2 FQNEAQ (reference sequence). The CDR3 covers 15 residues. J lost 2 bases, V lost 4 bases, and 6 bases had no gene match. This CDR3 is CASSSLAGDTDTQYF. The CDR3 DNA reads as TGTGCCAGCAGCTCCCTCGCGGGGGACACAGATACGCAGTATTTT.

The chain recombines TRBV20-1 with TRBJ1-2; 10 bases align to TRBD1. CDR1 and CDR2 (germline): DFQATT, SNEGSKA (reference sequence). The V and J ends lost 3 bases and 2 bases, in that order; junction bases with no gene match: 6. The CDR3 runs 15 residues. As DNA, the CDR3 is TGCAGTGCTAGTCTACCGGGACAGGGGAACTATGGCTACACCTTC. Translating it yields CSASLPGQGNYGYTF.

V usage is TRBV30 and J usage is TRBJ1-2; 10 nucleotides match TRBD1. J lost 5 bases, V lost 1 base, and 10 bases had no gene match. CDR1 is GTSNPN and CDR2 is SVGIG in the germline V gene (reference sequence). CDR3 length: 16 amino acids. The CDR3: CAWSASSTGGGYGYTF. The CDR3 bases are TGTGCCTGGAGTGCCTCCTCGACAGGGGGCGGTTATGGCTACACCTTC.

The V and J genes are TRBV11-2 and TRBJ1-2; 7 nucleotides agree with TRBD1. Per the germline V gene, CDR1 is SGHAT and CDR2 is FQNNGV. CDR3 length equals 16 residues. V shed 2 bases and J 2 bases; nucleotides not matched to a gene: 8. The DNA of the CDR3 is TGTGCCAGCAGCTTATCCCGCGCGACAGGGAACTATGGCTACACCTTC. Protein: CASSLSRATGNYGYTF.

This chain uses TRBV29-1 with TRBJ2-3; TRBD1 matches 8 bases. The CDR3 consists of 16 residues. Looked up from germline, CDR1 is SQVTM and CDR2 is ANQGSEA. Germline trimming cut 3 bases from V and 3 bases from J; bases unmatched to any gene: 11. The CDR3 coding sequence is TGCAGCGTTGAGGGGGGCAGGGGGCTTGGAACAGATACGCAGTATTTT. Translated, it gives CSVEGGRGLGTDTQYF.

This rearrangement joins TRBV5-1 to TRBJ1-5, with TRBD1 matching 10 bases. The germline V gene has CDR1 SGHRS and CDR2 YFSETQ. This CDR3 comprises 17 residues. With 0 bases clipped from V and 6 bases from J, the junction kept 9 bases outside the gene matches. CDR3 residues: CASSLDPGTGVSQPQHF. The CDR3 DNA reads TGCGCCAGCAGCTTGGACCCCGGGACAGGGGTCTCTCAGCCCCAGCATTTT.